Below, 25 T cell receptor beta chains from the same sample are listed, as sequenced in a study of shared clonotypes between healthy human individuals. Positive CCR7 selection of CD45RO-negative cells yielded the naive CD8 cells, and terminally differentiated effector memory CD45RA+ cells were excluded. Here immunoSEQ multiplex PCR was the method, and the copy in TCRdb shows in-frame clones only, minus some. The data hold 760,000 or so clones, with around 96% observed a single time. The sample comprised naive CD8+ T cells sorted from blood. These receptors all stem from a man under 40 in good health.

This sequence joins TRBV29-1 and TRBJ1-2, with D uncertain. Trimming stripped 3 bases from V and 4 bases from J, with 15 bases between. Germline values: CDR1 SQVTM, CDR2 ANQGSEA. The CDR3 extends over 14 amino acids. The CDR3: CSVDPEDGLYGYTF. CDR3 sequence (DNA): TGCAGCGTTGACCCTGAGGACGGACTCTATGGCTACACCTTC.

As regards this clone: Sequence at one end of the junction differs from germline and may be a read error. The chain links TRBV7-7 to TRBJ2-1; perhaps TRBD2 as D (5 bases). The CDR3 is 14 amino acids. Germline V gene data show CDR1 as SSHAT and CDR2 as FNYEAQ (reference sequence). CDR3: CASSTGSGGDEQFF. CDR3 DNA: TGTGCTAGCAGCACCGGCTCCGGAGGCGATGAGCAGTTCTTC.

The J gene is TRBJ1-4, the V gene TRBV5-1; unclear D gene. The CDR3 contains 14 residues. V was shortened by 0 bases and J by 4 bases, with 7 bases between the two germline ends. Germline CDR1 and CDR2: SGHRS and YFSETQ. The CDR3 DNA sequence: TGCGCCAGCAGCTTGGGCAGTAATAATGAAAAACTGTTTTTT. Translating gives CASSLGSNNEKLFF.

The rearrangement links TRBV5-1 to TRBJ1-1; D remains ambiguous. V was cut by 0 bases and J by 1 base, with 7 bases left in between. This CDR3 region has 14 residues. Germline loops: CDR1 SGHRS, CDR2 YFSETQ. The CDR3 nucleotides read TGCGCCAGCAGCTTGGTGTTTGGGAACACTGAAGCTTTCTTT. Translation gives CASSLVFGNTEAFF.

The rearrangement uses TRBV12-5 and TRBJ2-2, with TRBD1 matching over 10 bases. The CDR3 spans 16 residues. The trim removed 5 bases at V and 3 bases at J, leaving 6 bases unmatched. CDR1 is LGHNT and CDR2 is FRNRAP in the germline V gene. The CDR3 region has the DNA TGTGCTAGTGGTGACGCCGGGACAGGGGACACCGGGGAGCTGTTTTTT. Protein product: CASGDAGTGDTGELFF.

V and J are TRBV15 and TRBJ2-5; D might be TRBD2 (6 bases). Germline CDR1 LNHNV, CDR2 YYDKDF (reference sequence). The CDR3 is made up of 15 amino acids. Trimming shortened V by 3 bases and J by 2 bases, and 13 bases separated the two germline ends. DNA of the CDR3: TGTGCCACCAGCAGGAGCCTAGCGACTCAAGAGACCCAGTACTTC. This translates into CATSRSLATQETQYF.

The V call is TRBV19, the J call TRBJ2-7, with no clear D. Germline V CDR1 and CDR2: LNHDA, SQIVND (reference sequence). The CDR3 extends over 14 amino acids. Trimming took 9 bases from V and 0 from J, leaving 15 bases between them. The chain's CDR3 is CASRRVPSSYEQYF. In DNA, the CDR3 is TGTGCCAGCCGCCGGGTCCCGAGCTCCTACGAGCAGTACTTC.

The V and J genes are TRBV29-1 and TRBJ2-7, with D possibly being TRBD1 (6 bases). Per the germline V gene, CDR1 is SQVTM and CDR2 is ANQGSEA. V gave up 7 bases and J gave up 5 bases, with 18 bases separating them. The CDR3 totals 13 residues. Here the CDR3 DNA reads TGCAGCGGTTCTCAGGGGTTGGGCGACGAGCAGTACTTC. This gives the protein CSGSQGLGDEQYF.

V gene TRBV7-8 combines with J gene TRBJ2-7; TRBD2 matches at 7 bases. The CDR3 sequence is 15 residues long. The trim removed 5 bases at V and 2 bases at J, leaving 9 bases unmatched. Per the germline V gene, CDR1 is SGHVS and CDR2 is FQNEAQ. CDR3 nucleotide sequence: TGTGCCAGCAGCCCAGGGACTAAAACCCCCTACGAGCAGTACTTC. This gives the protein CASSPGTKTPYEQYF.

The rearrangement joins TRBV5-4 to TRBJ2-7, with a tentative D call TRBD1 (5 bases). Deletions cut 4 bases from V and 4 bases from J, with 9 bases between. Germline V gene sequence: CDR1 SGHNT, CDR2 YYREEE (reference sequence). There are 12 residues in the CDR3. The CDR3 sequence: CASSHDSYEQYF. DNA for the CDR3: TGTGCCAGCAGCCACGACAGTTACGAGCAGTACTTC.

The V gene is TRBV27, the J gene TRBJ2-7, with TRBD2 identical over 12 bases. CDR3 length equals 13 residues. V lost 10 bases and J lost 2; bases outside the gene matches: 3. Germline loops: CDR1 MNHEY, CDR2 SMNVEV (reference sequence). For the CDR3, the DNA is TGTGCCACCAGACTAGCGGGGGCCTACGAGCAGTACTTC. It yields the protein CATRLAGAYEQYF.

This chain joins TRBV18 and TRBJ2-1, with D possibly being TRBD1 or TRBD2 (5 bases each). Trimming removed 3 bases from V and 5 bases from J, with 17 bases in between. The length of the CDR3 is 16 residues. From germline, CDR1 is KGHSH and CDR2 LQKENI. The CDR3, as DNA: TGTGCCAGCTCACCGTCGACCCTCCGAGGGGACAATGAGCAGTTCTTC. This gives the protein CASSPSTLRGDNEQFF.

This clone was seen a single time. V and J are TRBV4-3 and TRBJ2-7, with 9 bases that match TRBD2. J lost 3 bases, V lost 0 bases, and 3 bases had no gene match. The CDR3 covers 15 residues. Germline CDR1 reads LGHNA; CDR2 reads YSLEER. The CDR3 DNA sequence: TGCGCCAGCAGCCAAGACCTAGCGGGACTCTACGAGCAGTACTTC. Translating it yields CASSQDLAGLYEQYF.

The V call is TRBV6-1, the J call TRBJ2-3, with D tentatively TRBD2 (7 bases). Germline values: CDR1 MNHNS, CDR2 SASEGT. The ends were cut back, 2 bases at V and 2 bases at J, with 14 bases in the middle. The CDR3 loop spans 16 amino acids. The CDR3, as DNA: TGTGCCAGCAGTGAAAGGGAGGGGGTTCCCACAGATACGCAGTATTTT. Translated, it gives CASSEREGVPTDTQYF.

The V call is TRBV9, the J call TRBJ2-1; 8 bases map to TRBD1. The CDR3 consists of 15 residues. The germline gives CDR1 SGDLS, CDR2 YYNGEE. The J segment lost 2 bases and the V segment lost 0 bases, leaving 1 base of the junction unmatched. CDR3 DNA: TGTGCCAGCAGCGTAGAGACAGGGGCCTACAATGAGCAGTTCTTC. Its translation is CASSVETGAYNEQFF. Using reference TRBV9 and TRBJ2-1 for the parts outside the CDR3, the full variable domain is DSGVTQTPKHLITATGQRVTLRCSPRSGDLSVYWYQQSLDQGLQFLIQYYNGEERAKGNILERFSAQQFPDLHSELNLSSLELGDSALYFCASSVETGAYNEQFFGPGTRLTVL.

This clone was seen only once. The same CDR3 also results from other DNA sequences found in this sample. The gene calls are TRBV5-1 and TRBJ2-5; a possible D gene is TRBD1 (6 bases). The CDR3 contains 14 residues. Trimming left V 2 bases short and J 1 base short, with 9 bases between. In germline, CDR1 is SGHRS, CDR2 YFSETQ. The CDR3 DNA is TGCGCCAGCAGCTTAGCAGGGGCCCAAGAGACCCAGTACTTC. It specifies CASSLAGAQETQYF.

CDR3 protein: CASSWGREAYNEQFF. The CDR3 DNA reads TGTGCCAGCAGCTGGGGTCGGGAAGCCTACAATGAGCAGTTCTTC. The V and J genes are TRBV11-2 and TRBJ2-1; TRBD2 might be the D (5 bases). The length of the CDR3 is 15 residues. Trimming removed 4 bases from V and 2 bases from J, with 12 bases in between. Germline assignment: CDR1 SGHAT and CDR2 FQNNGV. The full variable domain, completed using reference TRBV11-2 and TRBJ2-1, is EAGVAQSPRYKIIEKRQSVAFWCNPISGHATLYWYQQILGQGPKLLIQFQNNGVVDDSQLPKDRFSAERLKGVDSTLKIQPAKLEDSAVYLCASSWGREAYNEQFFGPGTRLTVL.

The chain recombines TRBV11-2 with TRBJ2-7, with D uncertain. V was shortened by 4 bases and J by 6 bases, with 10 bases between the two germline ends. This CDR3 region has 12 residues. Germline CDR1 is SGHAT and CDR2 is FQNNGV. This CDR3 is CASSSTNSEQYF. The CDR3 DNA sequence: TGTGCCAGCAGCTCCACAAATAGCGAGCAGTACTTC.

This chain links TRBV5-5 with TRBJ1-4; TRBD1 is a possible D gene (5 bases). Trimming cost V 2 bases and J 3 bases, with 14 bases left between them. CDR1 SGHKS and CDR2 YYEKEE come from the germline V gene (reference sequence). This CDR3 has 16 residues. The CDR3 reads CASSFSWQGPNEKLFF. CDR3 nucleotides: TGTGCCAGCAGCTTTAGTTGGCAGGGCCCTAATGAAAAACTGTTTTTT.

The chain combines TRBV18 with TRBJ2-7; D is unresolved. The ends were cut back, 6 bases at V and 2 bases at J, with 11 bases in the middle. This CDR3 comprises 13 residues. Germline assignment: CDR1 KGHSH and CDR2 LQKENI. For the CDR3, the DNA is TGTGCCAGCTCCCCCGGACCCACCTACGAGCAGTACTTC. This encodes CASSPGPTYEQYF.

This chain connects TRBV11-2 to TRBJ2-1, with a weak D call TRBD1 (6 bases). There are 11 residues in the CDR3. Trimming took off 7 bases at V and 6 bases at J, with 7 bases between the two ends. Germline V gene sequence: CDR1 SGHAT, CDR2 FQNNGV. This CDR3 reads CASTGVNEQFF. CDR3 nucleotides: TGTGCCAGCACAGGGGTCAATGAGCAGTTCTTC. Combining the CDR3 with reference TRBV11-2 and TRBJ2-1 gives the whole variable domain EAGVAQSPRYKIIEKRQSVAFWCNPISGHATLYWYQQILGQGPKLLIQFQNNGVVDDSQLPKDRFSAERLKGVDSTLKIQPAKLEDSAVYLCASTGVNEQFFGPGTRLTVL.

This chain connects TRBV7-3 to TRBJ2-3; D gene unclear. Germline lookup yields CDR1 SGHTA and CDR2 FQGTGA. The CDR3 has 12 residues. V was trimmed by 4 bases and J by 4 bases, leaving 6 bases between them. CDR3 residues: CASSSHPDTQYF. DNA for the CDR3: TGTGCCAGCAGCTCGCATCCAGATACGCAGTATTTT.

The V call is TRBV6-4, the J call TRBJ1-5, with D perhaps TRBD1 (6 bases). The CDR3 has 13 residues. Trimming cost V 2 bases and J 7 bases, with 9 bases left between them. The germline V gene has CDR1 MRHNA and CDR2 SNTAGT. The CDR3 coding sequence is TGTGCCAGCAGTGACGGGGGGGGCCAGCCCCAGCATTTT. This gives the protein CASSDGGGQPQHF.

The J gene is TRBJ2-1, the V gene TRBV11-2; D possibly corresponds to TRBD2 (6 bases). The CDR3 runs 14 residues. Trimming pared 0 bases from V and 7 bases from J, leaving 10 bases between. Germline CDR1 is SGHAT and CDR2 is FQNNGV. The CDR3 DNA reads as TGTGCCAGCAGCTTAGACCCCCGGGGGAATGAGCAGTTCTTC. Amino acid sequence: CASSLDPRGNEQFF.

The chain recombines TRBV9 with TRBJ1-1, with a weak D call TRBD1 (6 bases). In germline, CDR1 is SGDLS, CDR2 YYNGEE. Deletions cut 4 bases from V and 5 bases from J, with 12 bases between. The CDR3 consists of 13 residues. The CDR3: CASSPPGDTEAFF. CDR3 nucleotide sequence: TGTGCCAGCAGCCCCCCAGGGGATACTGAAGCTTTCTTT.